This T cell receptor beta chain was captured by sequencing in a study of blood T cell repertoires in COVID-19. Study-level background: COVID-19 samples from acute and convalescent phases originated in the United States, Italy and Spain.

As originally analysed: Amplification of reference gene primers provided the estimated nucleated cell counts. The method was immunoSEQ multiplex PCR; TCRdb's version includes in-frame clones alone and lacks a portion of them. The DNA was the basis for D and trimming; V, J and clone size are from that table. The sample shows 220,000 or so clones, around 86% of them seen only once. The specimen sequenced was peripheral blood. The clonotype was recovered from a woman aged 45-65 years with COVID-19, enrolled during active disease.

The CDR3, as DNA: TGTGCCACCAGTGATTACAGGGGGTCAACAGATACGCAGTATTTT. Its translation is CATSDYRGSTDTQYF. The chain combines TRBV24-1 with TRBJ2-3; 8 positions match TRBD1. The germline V gene has CDR1 KGHDR and CDR2 SFDVKD. V was pared by 2 bases and J by 3 bases, with 3 bases of the junction left unmatched. The CDR3 has 15 amino acids.